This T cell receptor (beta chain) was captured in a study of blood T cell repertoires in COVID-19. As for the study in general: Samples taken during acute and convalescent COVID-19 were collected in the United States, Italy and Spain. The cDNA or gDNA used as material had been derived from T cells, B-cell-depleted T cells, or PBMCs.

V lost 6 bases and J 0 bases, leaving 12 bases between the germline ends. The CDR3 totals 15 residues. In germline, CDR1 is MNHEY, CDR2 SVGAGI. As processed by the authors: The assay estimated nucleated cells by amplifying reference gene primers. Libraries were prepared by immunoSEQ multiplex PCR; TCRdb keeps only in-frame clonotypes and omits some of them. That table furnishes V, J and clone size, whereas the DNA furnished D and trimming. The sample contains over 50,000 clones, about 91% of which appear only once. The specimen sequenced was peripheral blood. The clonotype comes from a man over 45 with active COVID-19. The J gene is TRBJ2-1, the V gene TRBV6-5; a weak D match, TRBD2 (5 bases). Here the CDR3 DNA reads TGTGCCAGCAGATCTCACGGGGTCTCCTACAATGAGCAGTTCTTC. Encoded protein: CASRSHGVSYNEQFF.